This T cell receptor (beta chain) appears in the sequencing data of a study of blood T cell repertoires in COVID-19. Data came from immunoSEQ multiplex PCR; TCRdb stores just in-frame clones and leaves some out. This sample has under 300,000 clones, with approximately 85% found just once. Trimming at V came to 5 bases and at J to 3 bases, leaving 5 bases not matched to a gene. Germline V gene sequence: CDR1 SGHVS, CDR2 FNYEAQ. The CDR3 consists of 15 residues. J is TRBJ1-1 and V is TRBV7-6, with TRBD1 matching 11 bases. Sequencing was done on a sample of peripheral blood. This sequence originates from a man in his fifties with acute or convalescent COVID-19. The CDR3 DNA is TGTGCCAGCAGCGAACGGGACAGGGGGTACACTGAAGCTTTCTTT. It codes for CASSERDRGYTEAFF.